Detailed here is one T cell receptor beta chain. The source of the sample is a study of technical replicates of blood from a handful of donors. TCRdb's table, derived via immunoSEQ multiplex PCR, lists solely in-frame clones and lacks some. The sample records some 70,000 clones, approximately 89% being singletons. The source material was PBMCs. This sequence originates from a human donor in good health. Some clones in this sample may be carry-over from other donors' samples.

CDR3 sequence reads: CASSYAGTGNEQYF. CDR3 DNA sequence: TGTGCCAGCAGTTACGCAGGGACAGGCAACGAGCAGTACTTC. This chain connects TRBV6-5 to TRBJ2-7, with TRBD1 matching 8 bases. The germline V gene has CDR1 MNHEY and CDR2 SVGAGI. CDR3 length: 14 amino acids. V lost 2 bases, J lost 5 bases, and 5 bases stayed unmatched.